The 9 T cell receptor beta chains reported below all come from one sample, sequenced in a study of T-cell reconstitution after alpha-beta-depleted transplantation in children. TCRbeta library construction was performed incorporating unique molecular identifiers. TCRdb called the PCR reads again in MiXCR, with one record for every CDR3 protein. Altogether 500,000 or so distinct CDR3 sequences are present, about 33% being singletons, with the ten largest covering 2% to 3%. The input for sequencing was PBMCs from the stem cell graft donor, taken from the stem cell graft. The receptors were sampled from a human donor who donated a stem cell graft to a child with aplastic anemia.

This clonotype was seen at least ten times. The gene calls are TRBV6-1 and TRBJ2-3; D is perhaps TRBD2 (5 bases). Trimming left V 5 bases short and J 0 bases short, with 12 bases between. Germline-derived CDR1 and CDR2 are MNHNS and SASEGT. This CDR3 is built from 15 residues. The CDR3 is CASSLSVGSTDTQYF. CDR3 sequence (DNA): TGTGCCAGCAGTCTTAGCGTTGGTAGCACAGATACGCAGTATTTT.

The CDR3 bases are TGCGCCAGCAGCCAAGATATCGATAGCAATCAGCCCCAGCATTTT. It encodes CASSQDIDSNQPQHF. V gene TRBV4-3 combines with J gene TRBJ1-5; D is unclear. The CDR3 sequence is 15 residues long. Per the germline V gene, CDR1 is LGHNA and CDR2 is YSLEER. V lost 0 bases and J lost 0, with 6 bases in between.

The V call is TRBV7-9, the J call TRBJ1-1, with 8 bases lining up with TRBD1. Germline CDR1 is SEHNR and CDR2 is FQNEAQ (reference sequence). This CDR3 comprises 17 residues. Trimming cost V 2 bases and J 2 bases; bases outside gene matches: 10. CDR3 sequence (DNA): TGTGCCAGCAGCTTACTAGGCAGGGGGCCGGAAAACACTGAAGCTTTCTTT. Amino acid sequence: CASSLLGRGPENTEAFF.

This clonotype showed up just a few times. This chain links TRBV11-2 with TRBJ1-3; D gene ambiguous. Trimming cost V 4 bases and J 4 bases, with 11 bases left between them. The CDR3 sequence is 14 residues long. CDR1 and CDR2 (germline): SGHAT, FQNNGV. CDR3 sequence reads: CASSSTPSGNTIYF. CDR3 coding DNA: TGTGCCAGCAGCTCGACCCCATCGGGAAACACCATATATTTT.

The rearrangement uses TRBV9 and TRBJ1-1; weak D call: TRBD1 (5 bases). Germline CDR1 and CDR2: SGDLS and YYNGEE. The ends were cut back, 0 bases at V and 4 bases at J, with 13 bases in the middle. CDR3 size: 15 residues. This CDR3 is CASSVGGTGTTEAFF. CDR3 sequence (DNA): TGTGCCAGCAGCGTAGGGGGGACGGGGACCACTGAAGCTTTCTTT.

This clonotype was seen a handful of times. The rearrangement joins TRBV5-1 to TRBJ2-3; D possibly matches TRBD1 or TRBD2 (5 bases each). Between the trimmed V and J ends, which lost 2 bases and 6 bases, there was a span of 19 bases. Germline V gene sequence: CDR1 SGHRS, CDR2 YFSETQ. The length of the CDR3 is 16 residues. CDR3: CASSFRTRGHTDTQYF. The CDR3 coding sequence is TGCGCCAGCAGCTTCCGAACTAGGGGTCACACTGATACGCAGTATTTT.

The V and J genes are TRBV20-1 and TRBJ1-4, with a weak D call TRBD1 (6 bases). Germline-derived CDR1 and CDR2 are DFQATT and SNEGSKA (reference sequence). This CDR3 has 14 amino acids. V was clipped by 0 bases and J by 7 bases, with 12 bases between them. DNA for the CDR3: TGCAGTGCTAGAGACGAGGGGGGGGTTGAAAAACTGTTTTTT. Translated: CSARDEGGVEKLFF.

J is TRBJ1-4 and V is TRBV3-1, with D possibly TRBD1 on 5 matching bases. V was shortened by 4 bases and J by 5 bases, with 11 bases between the two germline ends. CDR1 is LGHDT, CDR2 YNNKEL, per germline (reference sequence). The CDR3 consists of 14 residues. The CDR3 DNA reads TGTGCCAGCAGCCTCGGGGCGCGGAATGAAAAACTGTTTTTT. Amino acid sequence: CASSLGARNEKLFF. Drawing the rest from reference TRBV3-1 and TRBJ1-4, the complete variable domain is DTAVSQTPKYLVTQMGNDKSIKCEQNLGHDTMYWYKQDSKKFLKIMFSYNNKELIINETVPNRFSPKSPDKAHLNLHINSLELGDSAVYFCASSLGARNEKLFFGSGTQLSVL.

This rearrangement joins TRBV7-9 to TRBJ1-2; weak D call: TRBD1 (6 bases). CDR3 length: 15 residues. Germline V gene data show CDR1 as SEHNR and CDR2 as FQNEAQ (reference sequence). Trimming stripped 2 bases from V and 3 bases from J, with 13 bases between. In DNA, the CDR3 is TGTGCCAGCAGCTTATCCCACAGGGCTGACTATGGCTACACCTTC. Its translation is CASSLSHRADYGYTF.